Following are 27 T cell receptor beta chains from one sample sequenced in a study of OX40 agonist ivuxolimab in advanced cancers. Only in-frame clones appear in the TCRdb table, and some are missing; sequencing was by immunoSEQ multiplex PCR. This table holds fewer than 85,000 clones, about nine tenths found once. Source: CD4+ or CD8+ T cells sorted from blood, taken in a trial of the OX40 agonist ivuxolimab. These receptors were taken from an adult with an advanced solid tumor such as melanoma, head and neck, liver or kidney cancer.

V gene TRBV7-2 combines with J gene TRBJ2-4; possibly TRBD1 or TRBD2 for D (5 bases each). Trimming stripped 3 bases from V and 13 bases from J, with 19 bases between. The CDR3 is 14 residues long. The germline V gene encodes CDR1 SGHTA and CDR2 FQGNSA. CDR3: CASSFFSAGASQYF. The DNA of the CDR3 is TGTGCCAGCAGCTTTTTTTCGGCCGGGGCTAGCCAGTACTTC.

This clone was seen just once. CDR3 sequence reads: CASSLAAGPYEQYF. For the CDR3, the DNA is TGTGCCAGCAGCTTAGCAGCGGGACCCTACGAGCAGTACTTC. The genes are TRBV11-2 and TRBJ2-7; 7 bases are a match to TRBD2. Germline-derived CDR1 and CDR2 are SGHAT and FQNNGV. This CDR3 is built from 14 residues. The V gene end was trimmed by 1 base and the J gene end by 2 bases; junction bases not matched to a gene: 2.

The chain links TRBV5-5 to TRBJ1-5; weak D call: TRBD1 (5 bases). CDR3 length: 14 residues. The germline CDR1 and CDR2 sequences are SGHKS and YYEKEE (reference sequence). Trimming pared 3 bases from V and 4 bases from J, leaving 11 bases between. The CDR3 sequence is CASSSRDANQPQHF. DNA for the CDR3: TGTGCCAGCAGCTCCAGGGACGCAAATCAGCCCCAGCATTTT.

The chain combines TRBV5-1 with TRBJ1-1, with D tentatively TRBD1 (6 bases). Looked up from germline, CDR1 is SGHRS and CDR2 is YFSETQ. This CDR3 has 12 amino acids. Trimming removed 0 bases from V and 10 bases from J, with 10 bases in between. The CDR3 nucleotides are TGCGCCAGCAGCTTGGCCCAGGGGACAGCTTTCTTT. Its translation: CASSLAQGTAFF.

This chain links TRBV2 with TRBJ2-1, with 8 nucleotides matching TRBD1. J was trimmed by 4 bases and V by 5 bases; bases with no gene match: 7. The CDR3 covers 15 residues. Looked up from germline, CDR1 is SNHLY and CDR2 is FYNNEI. Here the CDR3 reads CASSQQGVGYNEQFF. Written as DNA, the CDR3 is TGTGCCAGCAGTCAACAGGGGGTGGGATACAATGAGCAGTTCTTC.

The chain joins TRBV2 to TRBJ1-1, with a weak D call TRBD1 (5 bases). CDR1 and CDR2 from the germline V gene are SNHLY and FYNNEI. Trimming shortened V by 6 bases and J by 1 base, and 9 bases separated the two germline ends. The CDR3 sequence is 13 residues long. CDR3 region: CASSGDRNTEAFF. Here the CDR3 DNA reads TGTGCCAGCAGCGGTGACAGGAACACTGAAGCTTTCTTT.

The chain has TRBV11-2 and TRBJ1-6; unclear D gene. CDR3 length: 14 amino acids. Trimming stripped 5 bases from V and 10 bases from J, with 15 bases between. Germline V gives CDR1 SGHAT, CDR2 FQNNGV. The CDR3 spells CASSPDFGGSPLHF. The CDR3 coding sequence is TGTGCCAGCAGCCCCGATTTCGGCGGATCACCCCTCCACTTT.

The chain employs TRBV7-8 and TRBJ1-3; D unresolved. V lost 4 bases to trimming and J lost 2 bases, with 6 bases between them. The V gene's germline CDR1 is SGHVS and CDR2 FQNEAQ. This CDR3 contains 13 residues. The CDR3 DNA follows: TGTGCCAGCAGCTCCCCCCCTGGAAACACCATATATTTT. Protein: CASSSPPGNTIYF.

This chain uses TRBV2 with TRBJ2-5; TRBD2 matches 7 bases. Trimming at V came to 6 bases and at J to 2 bases, leaving 9 bases not matched to a gene. The CDR3 spans 15 residues. The germline V gene has CDR1 SNHLY and CDR2 FYNNEI. CDR3: CASSRSGTEQETQYF. DNA for the CDR3: TGTGCCAGCAGCCGAAGCGGGACGGAACAAGAGACCCAGTACTTC. The variable domain in full, completed from reference TRBV2 and TRBJ2-5, reads EPEVTQTPSHQVTQMGQEVILRCVPISNHLYFYWYRQILGQKVEFLVSFYNNEISEKSEIFDDQFSVERPDGSNFTLKIRSTKLEDSAMYFCASSRSGTEQETQYFGPGTRLLVL.

The CDR3 nucleotides are TGTGCCAGCACCGATAACACCGGGGAGCTGTTTTTT. It yields the protein CASTDNTGELFF. V and J are TRBV2 and TRBJ2-2; no clear D gene. The CDR3 loop spans 12 amino acids. Germline V gives CDR1 SNHLY, CDR2 FYNNEI. Trimming took off 7 bases at V and 2 bases at J, with 5 bases between the two ends.

This clone appeared once. The chain is built from TRBV6-6 and TRBJ1-2; no definite D call. Trimming removed 6 bases at V and 1 base at J, with 9 bases between. Germline V lookup: CDR1 MNHNY, CDR2 SVGAGI (reference sequence). The CDR3 extends over 13 amino acids. The CDR3 DNA follows: TGTGCCAGCAGCAAAGGGATTAACTATGGCTACACCTTC. Residues: CASSKGINYGYTF.

The CDR3 is CAGKIGADTQYF. In DNA, the CDR3 is TGTGCCGGCAAGATCGGAGCAGATACGCAGTATTTT. The chain links TRBV7-9 to TRBJ2-3, with no clear D. Trimming took 11 bases from V and 4 from J, leaving 13 bases between them. CDR1 is SEHNR and CDR2 is FQNEAQ in the germline V gene (reference sequence). The CDR3 consists of 12 residues.

The V call is TRBV28, the J call TRBJ1-1; D unclear. The CDR3 is made up of 11 amino acids. Germline CDR1 MDHEN, CDR2 SYDVKM. V was clipped by 2 bases and J by 8 bases, with 6 bases between them. CDR3 loop: CASSLRREAFF. CDR3 sequence (DNA): TGTGCCAGCAGTTTACGCAGAGAAGCTTTCTTT. The full variable domain, in which reference TRBV28 and TRBJ1-1 provide the parts outside the CDR3, is DVKVTQSSRYLVKRTGEKVFLECVQDMDHENMFWYRQDPGLGLRLIYFSYDVKMKEKGDIPEGYSVSREKKERFSLILESASTNQTSMYLCASSLRREAFFGQGTRLTVV.

The chain recombines TRBV19 with TRBJ2-2; D is ambiguous. Germline V gene data show CDR1 as LNHDA and CDR2 as SQIVND (reference sequence). CDR3 size: 12 residues. The CDR3 DNA sequence: TGTGCTGCATCCCGAAACACCGGGGAGCTGTTTTTT. Protein sequence: CAASRNTGELFF.

The J gene is TRBJ1-1, the V gene TRBV30; 11 nucleotides line up with TRBD1. CDR3 length: 12 residues. The V gene end was trimmed by 5 bases and the J gene end by 10 bases; junction bases not matched to a gene: 6. Germline-derived CDR1 and CDR2 are GTSNPN and SVGIG (reference sequence). CDR3 in amino acids: CAWGTGGGGAFF. As DNA, the CDR3 is TGTGCCTGGGGGACAGGGGGTGGGGGAGCTTTCTTT.

This clone has a single count. The chain uses TRBV18 and TRBJ2-5, with D possibly being TRBD2 (6 bases). Germline V CDR1 and CDR2: KGHSH, LQKENI. Deletions cut 3 bases from V and 5 bases from J, with 10 bases between. CDR3 length equals 13 residues. This CDR3 reads CASSPPGGETQYF. The CDR3 region has the DNA TGTGCCAGCTCACCGCCCGGAGGGGAGACCCAGTACTTC.

The genes are TRBV7-9 and TRBJ1-4; D gene uncertain. Per germline, CDR1 SEHNR and CDR2 FQNEAQ (reference sequence). The V end lost 5 bases, the J end lost 8 bases, and 18 bases lay between the germline ends. The CDR3 runs 15 residues. CDR3 residues: CASSPGEAASEKLFF. The CDR3 nucleotides read TGTGCCAGCAGCCCCGGAGAGGCAGCGTCCGAAAAACTGTTTTTT.

This rearrangement joins TRBV28 to TRBJ1-2, with TRBD1 matching 7 bases. Germline lookup yields CDR1 MDHEN and CDR2 SYDVKM. Germline trimming cut 4 bases from V and 0 bases from J; bases unmatched to any gene: 8. This CDR3 contains 16 residues. In nucleotides, the CDR3 is TGTGCCAGCAGTTCCACCCGACAGGGTCCTAACTATGGCTACACCTTC. Translation: CASSSTRQGPNYGYTF.

The chain couples TRBV7-8 to TRBJ1-1, with D perhaps matching TRBD1 (6 bases). V shed 5 bases and J shed 2 bases, with 12 bases lying between them. CDR3 length: 14 residues. Germline V CDR1 and CDR2: SGHVS, FQNEAQ. In DNA form, the CDR3 reads TGTGCCAGCAGCCCGGGGGGCCGTAACACTGAAGCTTTCTTT. Its protein product is CASSPGGRNTEAFF.

The chain has TRBV11-1 and TRBJ2-7; either TRBD1 or TRBD2 may fit D (5 bases each). From germline, CDR1 is SGHAT and CDR2 FQDESV (reference sequence). This CDR3 has 13 amino acids. Trimming removed 7 bases at V and 7 bases at J, with 17 bases between. CDR3 in amino acids: CASTPEGLGEQYF. The CDR3 coding sequence is TGTGCCAGCACCCCTGAGGGGCTGGGGGAGCAGTACTTC.

The V and J genes are TRBV27 and TRBJ2-3, with D unclear. With 2 bases removed from V and 4 bases from J, the gap between germline ends came to 13 bases. The CDR3 is 15 amino acids. The germline V gene encodes CDR1 MNHEY and CDR2 SMNVEV (reference sequence). As DNA, the CDR3 is TGTGCCAGCAGTTTAGGTCTAGGCTTCTCAGATACGCAGTATTTT. Protein product: CASSLGLGFSDTQYF.

This chain joins TRBV28 and TRBJ1-1; D unclear. Germline CDR1 reads MDHEN; CDR2 reads SYDVKM. The CDR3 has 14 residues. Trimming took 3 bases from V and 4 from J, leaving 12 bases between them. The CDR3 loop reads CASSFRVEVTEAFF. The CDR3 bases are TGTGCCAGCAGTTTTCGCGTAGAGGTCACTGAAGCTTTCTTT.

The rearrangement uses TRBV6-5 and TRBJ1-1; 7 nucleotides agree with TRBD1. Germline CDR1 is MNHEY and CDR2 is SVGAGI. There are 13 residues in the CDR3. Germline trimming cut 5 bases from V and 9 bases from J; bases unmatched to any gene: 9. This CDR3 is CASSGQEPYQAFF. CDR3 nucleotides: TGTGCCAGCAGTGGACAGGAACCTTATCAAGCTTTCTTT.

This chain links TRBV6-1 with TRBJ1-1; D gene uncertain. Germline V gene lookup returns CDR1 MNHNS and CDR2 SASEGT. The CDR3 runs to 12 residues. Trimming left V 2 bases short and J 4 bases short, with 5 bases between. CDR3 region: CASSERVTEAFF. The CDR3 bases are TGTGCCAGCAGTGAAAGGGTCACTGAAGCTTTCTTT.

The rearrangement joins TRBV5-1 to TRBJ2-5, with 13 bases lining up with TRBD2. Gene TRBJ2-7 matches the end of the DNA better, so the J call may be wrong. CDR1 and CDR2 (germline): SGHRS, YFSETQ. CDR3 length: 17 amino acids. As DNA, the CDR3 is TGCGCCAGCAGCTCCAGACTAGCGGGAGGTGGGGCCTACGAGCAGTACTTC. Translation: CASSSRLAGGGAYEQYF.

This clone came up once. The CDR3 DNA reads TGTGCCAGCAGCGGCGGGGGCACAGATACGCAGTATTTT. Its translation is CASSGGGTDTQYF. The rearrangement uses TRBV11-2 and TRBJ2-3; D perhaps matches TRBD2 (6 bases). Trimming stripped 5 bases from V and 1 base from J, with 7 bases between. The CDR3 spans 13 residues. The germline V gene encodes CDR1 SGHAT and CDR2 FQNNGV.

V and J are TRBV5-6 and TRBJ1-4; TRBD1 might be the D (6 bases). The CDR3 covers 15 residues. The V gene's germline CDR1 is SGHDT and CDR2 YYEEEE. The V end was cut by 0 bases, the J end by 8 bases, with 14 bases between. The CDR3 DNA follows: TGTGCCAGCAGCTTGGCCCGGGGGGCAGGGGAAAAACTGTTTTTT. Translation gives CASSLARGAGEKLFF.